This entry concerns a single T cell receptor beta chain. With a J-beta primer mix and a sample-barcoded 5' primer, a second PCR ran 7 to 11 cycles. Each sample yielded at least 2.5 million CDR3-containing paired-end reads. TCRdb re-called the 5' RACE reads through MiXCR, storing one row per CDR3 protein. The sample has about 1.1 million distinct CDR3 sequences; 35% to 45% are singletons. These data are taken from a study of blood T cells in healthy people across ages. Germline lookup yields CDR1 LGHDT and CDR2 YNNKEL (reference sequence). This CDR3 is built from 16 residues. J gave up 0 bases and V 5 bases, and 6 bases lay outside the gene matches. The sample, about 9.2 milliliters of peripheral blood, was drawn from each donor.

The TCR comes from a man aged 18 to 30 in good health. The sequenced sample was blood. The chain joins TRBV3-1 to TRBJ2-3, with 9 nucleotides matching TRBD1. The CDR3 DNA reads TGTGCCAGCAGCGCCCGGGACAGGGCTAGCACAGATACGCAGTATTTT. Amino acid sequence: CASSARDRASTDTQYF.